These 25 T cell receptor beta chains share one sample of origin, sequenced in a study of cytomegalovirus exposure and HLA in healthy donors. The data were produced by immunoSEQ multiplex PCR, yet TCRdb's version contains in-frame clones alone and is incomplete. In the table there are tens of thousands of clones, about 97% of which are singletons. Sequencing used PBMCs. Receptors originate from a young woman in good health and CMV-seropositive.

V gene TRBV28 combines with J gene TRBJ1-2; D remains ambiguous. Germline V gives CDR1 MDHEN, CDR2 SYDVKM. V was shortened by 6 bases and J by 1 base, with 9 bases between the two germline ends. The CDR3 loop spans 13 amino acids. CDR3 loop: CASRLGVNYGYTF. The CDR3 DNA follows: TGTGCCAGCAGACTCGGGGTTAACTATGGCTACACCTTC.

The rearrangement uses TRBV27 and TRBJ2-3; 8 bases align to TRBD1. The germline CDR1 and CDR2 sequences are MNHEY and SMNVEV (reference sequence). The ends lost 5 bases at V and 4 bases at J; junction bases unmatched: 5. CDR3 length: 14 amino acids. The CDR3 spells CASSTRTGSDTQYF. The CDR3 coding sequence is TGTGCCAGCAGTACCCGGACAGGGTCAGATACGCAGTATTTT.

The chain recombines TRBV6-1 with TRBJ2-2; 13 bases are a match to TRBD2. The germline gives CDR1 MNHNS, CDR2 SASEGT. The length of the CDR3 is 14 residues. V lost 11 bases and J lost 4; bases outside the gene matches: 4. Here the CDR3 DNA reads TGTGCCTCGGGACTAGCGGGACGCACCGGGGAGCTGTTTTTT. It is translated as CASGLAGRTGELFF.

Of note for this clone: Other nucleotide sequences from this sample produce the same CDR3. The rearrangement uses TRBV6-5 and TRBJ2-7; the D gene is possibly TRBD1 (5 bases). V lost 6 bases and J 2 bases, leaving 14 bases between the germline ends. This CDR3 is built from 14 residues. CDR1 and CDR2 (germline): MNHEY, SVGAGI. CDR3 nucleotide sequence: TGTGCCAGCAGCTATGGACAACCCCCCTACGAGCAGTACTTC. Translation gives CASSYGQPPYEQYF.

The V gene is TRBV10-3, the J gene TRBJ2-1; D unclear. This CDR3 comprises 13 residues. V was trimmed by 2 bases and J by 4 bases, leaving 6 bases between them. Germline-derived CDR1 and CDR2 are ENHRY and SYGVKD. CDR3 bases: TGTGCCATCAGTGAGAGCAGGTACAATGAGCAGTTCTTC. As protein: CAISESRYNEQFF.

The gene calls are TRBV5-1 and TRBJ2-7, with TRBD1 matching over 7 bases. Germline trimming cut 4 bases from V and 6 bases from J; bases unmatched to any gene: 13. Germline V gives CDR1 SGHRS, CDR2 YFSETQ. This CDR3 region has 15 residues. The CDR3 DNA reads as TGCGCCAGCAGCCCCCGACAGGGTACCCCGGGCGAGCAGTACTTC. Translated, it gives CASSPRQGTPGEQYF.

The rearrangement joins TRBV29-1 to TRBJ2-2, with TRBD2 matching 7 bases. Trimming cost V 4 bases and J 8 bases; bases outside gene matches: 10. Germline CDR1 and CDR2: SQVTM and ANQGSEA. CDR3 size: 14 residues. The DNA for the CDR3 is TGCAGCGTTGGTCGGGGGGTGATTGGGGGGGAGCTGTTTTTT. This sequence encodes CSVGRGVIGGELFF.

The chain couples TRBV7-9 to TRBJ2-1; 10 bases are shared with TRBD2. Germline V gene sequence: CDR1 SEHNR, CDR2 FQNEAQ (reference sequence). The V segment lost 6 bases and the J segment 1 base; nucleotides outside the gene matches: 3. The CDR3 runs 15 residues. CDR3 loop: CASRTGLASYNEQFF. The CDR3 DNA reads as TGTGCCAGCAGGACGGGACTAGCGTCCTACAATGAGCAGTTCTTC.

V usage is TRBV6-5 and J usage is TRBJ1-2, with 7 bases fitting TRBD1. The junction had 9 bases not matched to a gene; V was cut back by 6 bases and J by 2 bases. The CDR3 extends over 15 amino acids. CDR1 and CDR2 (germline): MNHEY, SVGAGI. The CDR3 DNA is TGTGCCAGCAGCTATACCGGGACAGCAAACTATGGCTACACCTTC. This sequence encodes CASSYTGTANYGYTF.

V usage is TRBV29-1 and J usage is TRBJ2-3; weak D call: TRBD2 (6 bases). The V gene lost 4 bases and the J gene lost 3 bases, with 8 bases spanning the gap. This CDR3 comprises 12 residues. Per the germline V gene, CDR1 is SQVTM and CDR2 is ANQGSEA. CDR3 sequence (DNA): TGCAGCGTTGTTGCGGGAACAGATACGCAGTATTTT. Translating it yields CSVVAGTDTQYF.

The V and J genes are TRBV5-4 and TRBJ1-2; maybe TRBD1 (5 bases). This CDR3 spans 14 amino acids. With 4 bases removed from V and 4 bases from J, the gap between germline ends came to 14 bases. From germline, CDR1 is SGHNT and CDR2 YYREEE (reference sequence). CDR3 amino acids: CASSTPTDLYGYTF. CDR3 DNA sequence: TGTGCCAGCAGCACGCCGACAGACCTCTATGGCTACACCTTC.

The J gene is TRBJ2-3, the V gene TRBV4-1, with 11 bases lining up with TRBD2. This CDR3 is 17 amino acids long. The germline CDR1 and CDR2 sequences are MGHRA and YSYEKL. V was clipped by 1 base and J by 0 bases; unmatched bases: 3. The CDR3 is CASSQGRTSGSTDTQYF. The CDR3 DNA sequence: TGCGCCAGCAGCCAAGGCAGGACTAGCGGGAGCACAGATACGCAGTATTTT.

The chain carries TRBV28 and TRBJ2-5; no reliable D call. This CDR3 is 16 amino acids long. The germline V gene has CDR1 MDHEN and CDR2 SYDVKM. V shed 5 bases and J shed 5 bases, with 21 bases lying between them. The CDR3 sequence is CASSPLSNFPQETQYF. CDR3 sequence (DNA): TGTGCCAGCAGTCCCCTCTCCAACTTCCCACAGGAGACCCAGTACTTC.

V and J are TRBV6-1 and TRBJ2-5; 7 bases fit TRBD2. V trimming: 4 bases; J trimming: 0 bases; junction bases outside the gene matches: 5. The V gene's germline CDR1 is MNHNS and CDR2 SASEGT. This CDR3 has 15 amino acids. CDR3 nucleotide sequence: TGTGCCAGCAGTGTGGACGGGAGGTACCAAGAGACCCAGTACTTC. Amino acids: CASSVDGRYQETQYF.

The rearrangement uses TRBV2 and TRBJ2-1, with D perhaps matching TRBD1 (6 bases). V was trimmed by 6 bases and J by 4 bases, leaving 16 bases between them. CDR3 size: 15 residues. Per the germline V gene, CDR1 is SNHLY and CDR2 is FYNNEI. The CDR3 loop reads CASRGAGTFYNEQFF. The CDR3 DNA reads TGTGCCAGCAGGGGGGCGGGTACATTTTACAATGAGCAGTTCTTC.

The chain combines TRBV4-2 with TRBJ2-7; 14 bases agree with TRBD2. The CDR3 totals 18 residues. Unmatched junction bases numbered 6, after V lost 0 bases and J lost 2 bases. Germline V gives CDR1 LGHNA, CDR2 YNFKEQ. CDR3 residues: CASSQDWTSGRNTYEQYF. CDR3 bases: TGTGCCAGCAGCCAAGATTGGACTAGCGGGAGGAATACCTACGAGCAGTACTTC.

The genes are TRBV28 and TRBJ2-1, with 9 bases fitting TRBD2. V shed 6 bases and J 1 base; nucleotides not matched to a gene: 7. CDR1 MDHEN and CDR2 SYDVKM come from the germline V gene. This CDR3 is 16 amino acids long. The CDR3 sequence: CASSRRLAVSYNEQFF. CDR3 in DNA: TGTGCCAGCAGCCGCCGACTAGCGGTGTCCTACAATGAGCAGTTCTTC.

This chain links TRBV28 with TRBJ2-7; a possible D gene is TRBD2 (6 bases). Trimming took off 3 bases at V and 3 bases at J, with 12 bases between the two ends. Germline V gene lookup returns CDR1 MDHEN and CDR2 SYDVKM. This CDR3 contains 14 residues. CDR3: CASSLRDGYYEQYF. The CDR3 DNA reads as TGTGCCAGCAGTTTGCGGGACGGGTACTACGAGCAGTACTTC.

The chain combines TRBV10-1 with TRBJ1-1; the match to TRBD1 covers 7 bases. Germline V gene sequence: CDR1 WNHNN, CDR2 SYGVQD (reference sequence). This CDR3 contains 14 residues. V was clipped by 4 bases and J by 8 bases; unmatched bases: 10. This CDR3 is CASSADRATPEAFF. The CDR3 DNA reads TGCGCCAGCAGTGCCGACAGGGCGACTCCGGAAGCTTTCTTT.

The sample holds one count of this clone. The chain links TRBV4-1 to TRBJ2-3, with 8 bases aligning to TRBD2. Germline-derived CDR1 and CDR2 are MGHRA and YSYEKL. The CDR3 is 17 amino acids. Germline trimming cut 0 bases from V and 4 bases from J; bases unmatched to any gene: 9. The CDR3 is CASSQERASGSADTQYF. DNA for the CDR3: TGCGCCAGCAGCCAAGAACGGGCGAGCGGGAGCGCAGATACGCAGTATTTT.

The chain recombines TRBV5-1 with TRBJ2-5; D might be TRBD2 (6 bases). Germline CDR1 is SGHRS and CDR2 is YFSETQ. This CDR3 comprises 17 residues. Trimming cost V 2 bases and J 0 bases, with 17 bases left between them. The chain's CDR3 is CASSLDRDSLYQETQYF. The CDR3 DNA follows: TGCGCCAGCAGCTTAGACCGGGACTCATTGTACCAAGAGACCCAGTACTTC.

The chain couples TRBV7-2 to TRBJ1-1; possibly TRBD1 for D (5 bases). This CDR3 is built from 16 residues. V was trimmed by 3 bases and J by 2 bases, leaving 16 bases between them. The germline CDR1 and CDR2 sequences are SGHTA and FQGNSA. CDR3: CASSLGGGGINTEAFF. The DNA for the CDR3 is TGTGCCAGCAGCTTGGGGGGGGGAGGGATCAACACTGAAGCTTTCTTT.

This CDR3 reads CASSLERGFAGEKLFF. The CDR3 DNA reads as TGTGCCAGCAGCTTAGAACGGGGGTTCGCGGGTGAAAAACTGTTTTTT. V and J are TRBV7-9 and TRBJ1-4; D possibly corresponds to TRBD1 (5 bases). V was pared by 1 base and J by 7 bases, with 16 bases between. CDR3 size: 16 residues. The germline CDR1 and CDR2 sequences are SEHNR and FQNEAQ (reference sequence).

In its sample, this clone was seen a few times. The CDR3 DNA reads TGTGCCAGCATTCGCAATAGCGGGAGTTACGAGCAGTACTTC. Protein sequence: CASIRNSGSYEQYF. The J gene is TRBJ2-7, the V gene TRBV27; 9 positions match TRBD2. The V gene's germline CDR1 is MNHEY and CDR2 SMNVEV (reference sequence). CDR3 length equals 14 residues. After removal of 7 bases from V and 4 bases from J, the junction contained 8 bases not matched to a gene.

This clone was seen just once. The V call is TRBV28, the J call TRBJ1-1, with unresolved D. Germline-derived CDR1 and CDR2 are MDHEN and SYDVKM. The CDR3 runs to 14 residues. V was pared by 6 bases and J by 0 bases, with 11 bases between. CDR3 protein: CASRRRGVNTEAFF. CDR3 in DNA: TGTGCCAGCAGACGCCGGGGTGTGAACACTGAAGCTTTCTTT. Drawing the rest from reference TRBV28 and TRBJ1-1, the complete variable domain is DVKVTQSSRYLVKRTGEKVFLECVQDMDHENMFWYRQDPGLGLRLIYFSYDVKMKEKGDIPEGYSVSREKKERFSLILESASTNQTSMYLCASRRRGVNTEAFFGQGTRLTVV.